This T cell receptor beta chain was documented in a study of tumor-infiltrating lymphocytes in localized non-small cell lung cancer. The overall study: Each patient gave resected tumor and non-adjacent uninvolved lung tissue. The study's findings and limits: Available tissue quantity limited TCR sequencing to a patient subset. Compared with uninvolved lung, tumors showed higher T cell infiltration by TCRbeta sequencing. Different pieces of the same tissue went to different assays, confounding technical variation with intratumor heterogeneity.

TCRdb's table, derived via immunoSEQ multiplex PCR, lists solely in-frame clones and lacks some. The sample gives some 3,100 clones, under 80% of which show up once; about 18% is in the top ten. Germline values: CDR1 SGDLS, CDR2 YYNGEE. Trimming cost V 3 bases and J 6 bases, with 13 bases left between them. This CDR3 is 14 amino acids long. In regard to this clone: What it recognizes is unknown.

The origin of this receptor is a human donor with non-small cell lung cancer. The J gene is TRBJ2-1, the V gene TRBV9, with no clear D. Sequencing used uninvolved lung tissue not adjacent to the tumor. Here the CDR3 reads CASSAGINSNEQFF. The DNA of the CDR3 is TGTGCCAGCAGCGCCGGAATTAATAGCAATGAGCAGTTCTTC.